Listed here is a single T cell receptor beta chain. Its antigen is still unknown. This CDR3 region has 15 residues. The germline gives CDR1 SGHTA, CDR2 FQGTGA. With V trimmed by 5 bases and J by 9 bases, 10 bases remained unmatched. Profiling relied on immunoSEQ multiplex PCR, and the TCRdb table lists in-frame clones only, not all of them. The profile covers 55,000 to 75,000 clones, with approximately 90% appearing a single time and about 3% taken by the ten largest. The data are from a study of cytomegalovirus exposure and HLA in healthy donors. General study points: A list of roughly 160 TCR beta chains associated with cytomegalovirus was given. With high specificity and sensitivity, the classifier reportedly diagnosed cytomegalovirus status. In vitro testing confirmed a few CMV-associated chains as specific for CMV antigens.

The specimen was PBMCs. V gene TRBV7-3 combines with J gene TRBJ2-1; TRBD2 aligns across 10 bases. The TCR comes from a man aged 18 to 30 in good health and CMV-seronegative. This CDR3 is CASSGSSGRVSEQFF. Written as DNA, the CDR3 is TGTGCCAGCAGCGGTTCTAGCGGGAGAGTTAGTGAGCAGTTCTTC.